These 22 T cell receptor beta chains came from one sample sequenced in a study of tumor and adjacent non-tumor tissue in lung cancer. TCRbeta libraries were built with three rounds of nested PCR, modified from ARM-PCR. TCRdb re-called the multiplex PCR reads through MiXCR, storing one row per CDR3 protein. The sample contains 55,000 to 75,000 distinct CDR3 sequences, roughly three fifths of which appear only once. This sample's RNA came from whole unsorted tissue. Sequencing was performed on lung tumor tissue. The receptors derive from a man aged 50-59 years with non-small cell lung cancer.

The genes are TRBV4-1 and TRBJ2-1; the match to TRBD2 covers 8 bases. The CDR3 spans 15 residues. Unmatched junction bases numbered 12, after V lost 6 bases and J lost 8 bases. Germline V CDR1 and CDR2: MGHRA, YSYEKL. The CDR3: CASSPPGLGFDEQFF. The CDR3 DNA reads as TGCGCCAGCAGTCCCCCGGGACTAGGGTTCGATGAGCAGTTCTTC.

This clonotype has only one observation. At one end the junction does not follow the germline gene, possibly because of a read error. V and J are TRBV4-2 and TRBJ1-2; TRBD1 might be the D (6 bases). The CDR3 runs to 14 residues. Germline loops: CDR1 LGHNA, CDR2 YNFKEQ. The CDR3 spells CVSSTRTDAAGYTF. The CDR3, as DNA: TGTGTCAGCAGCACCCGGACAGACGCGGCGGGCTACACCTTC.

This clonotype appeared once. The V and J genes are TRBV28 and TRBJ2-1; 13 positions match TRBD2. This CDR3 comprises 15 residues. CDR1 is MDHEN and CDR2 is SYDVKM in the germline V gene. The trim removed 5 bases at V and 15 bases at J, leaving 13 bases unmatched. The chain's CDR3 is CASSPYGTSGIGPFF. The CDR3 DNA sequence: TGTGCCAGCAGTCCCTACGGGACTAGCGGGATTGGGCCGTTCTTC.

Turning to this clonotype: This may arise from a read error, as a much more abundant clone is one base away. This chain connects TRBV5-4 to TRBJ2-3; D is ambiguous. Germline-derived CDR1 and CDR2 are SGHNT and YYREEE (reference sequence). Trimming took off 0 bases at V and 0 bases at J, with 8 bases between the two ends. This CDR3 is 15 amino acids long. The CDR3 nucleotides are TGTGCCAGCAGCTTGGGAAGGGTGAGCACAGATACGCAGTATTTT. Its protein is CASSLGRVSTDTQYF.

The chain joins TRBV28 to TRBJ2-7, with 10 nucleotides matching TRBD2. The CDR3 sequence is 14 residues long. Looked up from germline, CDR1 is MDHEN and CDR2 is SYDVKM. Trimming removed 10 bases from V and 6 bases from J; junction bases left unmatched: 12. CDR3 in amino acids: CAILSGGISGEQYF. The DNA of the CDR3 is TGTGCCATTCTTAGCGGGGGGATCTCGGGCGAGCAGTACTTC.

This clonotype was detected many times. The V gene is TRBV6-5, the J gene TRBJ2-2; D might be TRBD1 (6 bases). The CDR3 runs 15 residues. CDR1 and CDR2 from the germline V gene are MNHEY and SVGAGI. V was pared by 2 bases and J by 4 bases, with 11 bases between. CDR3 DNA sequence: TGTGCCAGCAGTTACAAGCCCAGGGGCACCGGGGAGCTGTTTTTT. It encodes CASSYKPRGTGELFF.

This clonotype was recorded at least ten times. This sequence joins TRBV6-2 or TRBV6-3 and TRBJ2-2; 13 nucleotides agree with TRBD2. This CDR3 is 15 amino acids long. Germline CDR1 and CDR2: MNHEY and SVGEGT. The ends lost 6 bases at V and 6 bases at J; junction bases unmatched: 4. The CDR3 here is CASRLGLAGAGELFF. As DNA, the CDR3 is TGTGCCAGCAGACTCGGACTAGCGGGAGCCGGGGAGCTGTTTTTT.

The chain is built from TRBV6-1 and TRBJ2-7; a possible D gene is TRBD2 (6 bases). Trimming stripped 6 bases from V and 13 bases from J, with 25 bases between. The germline V gene encodes CDR1 MNHNS and CDR2 SASEGT. The CDR3 spans 14 residues. This chain's CDR3 is CASRPLGGVNEYYF. The CDR3, as DNA: TGTGCCAGCAGGCCCCTCGGAGGGGTAAACGAGTACTACTTC.

This clonotype was detected a few times. V usage is TRBV10-3 and J usage is TRBJ1-5, with D uncertain. The V and J ends lost 5 bases and 0 bases respectively, with 11 bases between them. Germline V gene data show CDR1 as ENHRY and CDR2 as SYGVKD. This CDR3 contains 15 residues. The CDR3 sequence: CAISRTDYSNQPQHF. The CDR3 DNA reads TGTGCCATCAGTCGGACGGACTATAGCAATCAGCCCCAGCATTTT.

The CDR3 DNA reads as TGTGCCATCAGTGAATCGACATGGGCGTCGGAGCAGTACTTC. Amino acids: CAISESTWASEQYF. The chain couples TRBV10-3 to TRBJ2-7; no definite D call. The CDR3 is 14 amino acids. V was pared by 3 bases and J by 7 bases, with 16 bases between. Germline assignment: CDR1 ENHRY and CDR2 SYGVKD.

This clonotype was observed many times. The chain employs TRBV4-1 and TRBJ2-5; a possible D gene is TRBD2 (5 bases). Germline V lookup: CDR1 MGHRA, CDR2 YSYEKL. The V end lost 1 base, the J end lost 3 bases, and 9 bases lay between the germline ends. This CDR3 region has 14 residues. As DNA, the CDR3 is TGCGCCAGCAGCCAAGTCGGGAATAAAGAGACCCAGTACTTC. Amino acids: CASSQVGNKETQYF.

Concerning this clonotype itself: This may be a read error, as it is one base from a much larger clone. The rearrangement uses TRBV29-1 and TRBJ2-5; 8 bases line up with TRBD2. Germline V CDR1 and CDR2: SQVTM, ANQGSEA. The CDR3 contains 13 residues. The CDR3 region has the DNA TGCAGCGTGGCCGGGGGGGGTCAAGAGGCCCAGTACTTC. Translated: CSVAGGGQEAQYF.

On this clonotype itself: Sequence at one end of the junction differs from germline and may be a read error. V is TRBV10-3 and J is TRBJ2-5; 9 nucleotides match TRBD2. Germline assignment: CDR1 ENHRY and CDR2 SYGVKD. The CDR3 runs to 12 residues. CDR3 bases: TGTGCCCCAGCGGGGGGCGTAGAGACCCAGTACTTT. This translates into CAPAGGVETQYF.

As to this clonotype: A read error may be the cause here, since a much bigger clone is one base away. This chain connects TRBV5-5 to TRBJ1-6; D might be TRBD1 (5 bases). Per germline, CDR1 SGHKS and CDR2 YYEKEE (reference sequence). The CDR3 totals 15 residues. With 0 bases removed from V and 11 bases from J, the gap between germline ends came to 15 bases. The chain's CDR3 is CASSLVAGTSPPLHF. DNA for the CDR3: TGTGCCAGCAGCTTGGTAGCGGGGACCAGTCCACCCCTCCACTTT.

In its sample, this clonotype was seen a few times. The CDR3 end shows no conserved phenylalanine or tryptophan, and so a read error is likely. V is TRBV11-2 and J is TRBJ2-7; 10 nucleotides line up with TRBD2. The CDR3 has 14 amino acids. Per germline, CDR1 SGHAT and CDR2 FQNNGV. CDR3 in amino acids: CASSPQAGGYEQYI. CDR3 bases: TGTGCGAGCAGTCCCCAAGCGGGGGGGTACGAGCAGTACATC.

This clonotype was observed at least ten times. The gene calls are TRBV20-1 and TRBJ2-7, with D perhaps TRBD1 (6 bases). The V gene's germline CDR1 is DFQATT and CDR2 SNEGSKA (reference sequence). The CDR3 covers 14 residues. Trimming stripped 4 bases from V and 1 base from J, with 14 bases between. CDR3 DNA sequence: TGCAGTGCTAAAAACCGGGACAAGTCCTACGAGCAGTACTTC. The encoded protein is CSAKNRDKSYEQYF.

In the case of this clonotype: Relative to the germline gene, one junction end is altered; a read error may explain this. V usage is TRBV11-1 and J usage is TRBJ1-1, with D unresolved. Germline loops: CDR1 SGHAT, CDR2 FQDESV (reference sequence). This CDR3 comprises 12 residues. The CDR3 reads CASTLAGSEASF. The CDR3 nucleotides read TGTGCCAGCACCTTAGCGGGGAGTGAAGCTAGCTTT.

This clonotype showed up many times. V usage is TRBV6-5 and J usage is TRBJ1-1; maybe TRBD1 (6 bases). V lost 7 bases and J 11 bases, leaving 26 bases between the germline ends. The CDR3 length is 15 residues. Germline CDR1 and CDR2: MNHEY and SVGAGI. CDR3: CASIVVRGGDALAFF. In DNA, the CDR3 is TGTGCCAGCATAGTAGTAAGGGGGGGTGACGCCCTGGCTTTCTTT.

A word on this clonotype: This may stem from a read error, because a much larger clone lies one nucleotide away. The CDR3 here is CASSEGRQNAEAFF. Here the CDR3 DNA reads TGTGCCAGCAGTGAAGGACGGCAGAACGCTGAAGCTTTCTTT. The chain employs TRBV12-3 or TRBV12-4 and TRBJ1-1; unclear D gene. This CDR3 has 14 amino acids.

The rearrangement joins TRBV5-5 to TRBJ2-2; D is uncertain. The CDR3 is 16 amino acids. Trimming removed 0 bases from V and 7 bases from J, with 16 bases in between. Germline V CDR1 and CDR2: SGHKS, YYEKEE (reference sequence). The CDR3 DNA reads TGTGCCAGCAGCTTGGCCAAATGGGCAGCCATCGGGGAGCTGTTTTTT. It encodes CASSLAKWAAIGELFF.

Of note for this clonotype: The junction departs from germline at one end; a sequencing error may be responsible. The rearrangement joins TRBV4-1 to TRBJ1-1, with a weak D call TRBD1 (6 bases). The CDR3 runs to 12 residues. Germline V gene data show CDR1 as MGHRA and CDR2 as YSYEKL. The CDR3: CAVRGGNAEAFF. In nucleotides, the CDR3 is TGCGCCGTCAGAGGGGGGAACGCTGAAGCTTTCTTT.

This clonotype appeared once. This sequence joins TRBV11-1 and TRBJ1-1; tentative D call: TRBD1 (5 bases). The CDR3 contains 14 residues. V shed 7 bases and J shed 4 bases, with 16 bases lying between them. Per the germline V gene, CDR1 is SGHAT and CDR2 is FQDESV (reference sequence). Here the CDR3 DNA reads TGTGCCAGCAACCACGACAGCACCAGCACTGAAGCTTTCTTT. As protein: CASNHDSTSTEAFF.